The 27 T cell receptor beta chains reported below all come from one sample, sequenced in a study of blood T cell repertoires in COVID-19. The protocol was immunoSEQ multiplex PCR, while the TCRdb copy is restricted to in-frame clones and leaves out a portion. The table lists roughly 150,000 clones, approximately 85% of them singletons. What was sequenced was peripheral blood. These receptors came from a man older than 75 with COVID-19, enrolled during active disease.

A word on this clone: Without the conserved terminal phenylalanine or tryptophan, this CDR3 likely stems from a read error. The chain has TRBV5-1 and TRBJ1-2; D might be TRBD1 (6 bases). Between the trimmed V and J ends, which lost 8 bases and 8 bases, there was a span of 10 bases. This CDR3 comprises 10 residues. Germline CDR1 SGHRS, CDR2 YFSETQ. The CDR3 nucleotides are TGCGCCAGGGGGGCGGAAGGCTACACCTCC. This sequence encodes CARGAEGYTS.

The rearrangement joins TRBV15 to TRBJ1-5, with D unclear. The CDR3 consists of 15 residues. Trimming removed 5 bases at V and 4 bases at J, with 15 bases between. The germline V gene encodes CDR1 LNHNV and CDR2 YYDKDF (reference sequence). The CDR3 spells CATSELHGPNQPQHF. The DNA for the CDR3 is TGTGCCACCAGCGAACTGCATGGGCCTAATCAGCCCCAGCATTTT.

This clone was seen a few times. The rearrangement links TRBV4-2 to TRBJ1-1; D not certain. Germline-derived CDR1 and CDR2 are LGHNA and YNFKEQ. Trimming took off 2 bases at V and 1 base at J, with 17 bases between the two ends. This CDR3 is built from 17 residues. CDR3 DNA: TGTGCCAGCAGCCAATACGACGGGTATTCGACGAACACTGAAGCTTTCTTT. It specifies CASSQYDGYSTNTEAFF.

A few counts support this clone. The chain is built from TRBV28 and TRBJ1-5; D unresolved. The germline V gene encodes CDR1 MDHEN and CDR2 SYDVKM. Deletions cut 4 bases from V and 11 bases from J, with 12 bases between. The CDR3 contains 12 residues. The CDR3 DNA is TGTGCCAGCAGTTATGCTGGGCCGTCCCAGCATTTT. This sequence encodes CASSYAGPSQHF.

This rearrangement joins TRBV6-1 to TRBJ2-5; D gene ambiguous. The V end was cut by 0 bases, the J end by 2 bases, with 10 bases between. This CDR3 has 15 amino acids. The V gene's germline CDR1 is MNHNS and CDR2 SASEGT. The CDR3 here is CASSEALVYQETQYF. CDR3 coding DNA: TGTGCCAGCAGTGAAGCGCTAGTTTATCAAGAGACCCAGTACTTC.

The chain combines TRBV5-1 with TRBJ1-4; TRBD1 agrees at 9 bases. The CDR3 runs 16 residues. The germline gives CDR1 SGHRS, CDR2 YFSETQ. J lost 8 bases, V lost 3 bases, and 11 bases had no gene match. This CDR3 is CASSSFLQGAREKLFF. Written as DNA, the CDR3 is TGCGCCAGCAGCTCCTTTTTACAGGGGGCGAGAGAAAAACTGTTTTTT.

The genes are TRBV18 and TRBJ2-7; possibly TRBD2 for D (5 bases). Germline V gives CDR1 KGHSH, CDR2 LQKENI. This CDR3 region has 15 residues. The ends were cut back, 2 bases at V and 0 bases at J, with 11 bases in the middle. CDR3 sequence (DNA): TGTGCCAGCTCACCATCCGGGGAAGGCTCCTACGAGCAGTACTTC. It translates to CASSPSGEGSYEQYF.

This clone was counted a few times. The chain has TRBV10-2 and TRBJ1-6; TRBD1 agrees at 7 bases. V shed 6 bases and J 3 bases; nucleotides not matched to a gene: 8. Per the germline V gene, CDR1 is WSHSY and CDR2 is SAAADI. The CDR3 has 16 residues. The CDR3 is CASRDTGTDYNSPLHF. The DNA for the CDR3 is TGCGCCAGCAGAGACACCGGGACAGACTATAATTCACCCCTCCACTTT.

The V and J genes are TRBV5-5 and TRBJ1-1; D gene ambiguous. Germline assignment: CDR1 SGHKS and CDR2 YYEKEE (reference sequence). V was pared by 4 bases and J by 7 bases, with 20 bases between. The CDR3 sequence is 15 residues long. This CDR3 reads CASSLARWVWSEAFF. For the CDR3, the DNA is TGTGCCAGCAGCCTGGCTCGATGGGTCTGGAGTGAAGCTTTCTTT.

Written as DNA, the CDR3 is TGCGCCAGCAGCCAGAGCGGGGCCAGGAGGGGAAAACTGTTTTTT. Translation: CASSQSGARRGKLFF. The V call is TRBV4-3, the J call TRBJ1-4; tentative D call: TRBD1 (5 bases). This CDR3 is 15 amino acids long. The V gene's germline CDR1 is LGHNA and CDR2 YSLEER. Trimming cost V 3 bases and J 10 bases, with 18 bases left between them.

The chain has TRBV3-1 (or the pseudogene TRBV3-2) and TRBJ1-2; TRBD1 aligns across 8 bases. V shed 1 base, J shed 4 bases, and the junction held 8 bases outside the gene matches. There are 16 residues in the CDR3. Germline V gives CDR1 LGHDT, CDR2 YNNKEL (reference sequence). CDR3 sequence (DNA): TGTGCCAGCAGCCAAGTAGGGCAGGGGGCCGGCTATGGCTACACCTTC. Translated, it gives CASSQVGQGAGYGYTF.

The chain uses TRBV6-5 and TRBJ1-1, with D tentatively TRBD1 (6 bases). The CDR3 contains 15 residues. Germline V gene data show CDR1 as MNHEY and CDR2 as SVGAGI. With 6 bases removed from V and 1 base from J, the gap between germline ends came to 15 bases. In DNA form, the CDR3 reads TGTGCCAGCAGGGGGGGGGCAGGTTGGAACACTGAAGCTTTCTTT. Residues: CASRGGAGWNTEAFF.

The chain has TRBV7-8 and TRBJ2-1; the match to TRBD2 covers 8 bases. Looked up from germline, CDR1 is SGHVS and CDR2 is FQNEAQ. The CDR3 runs to 17 residues. Unmatched junction bases numbered 9, after V lost 5 bases and J lost 0 bases. The CDR3 region has the DNA TGTGCCAGCAGCGACAGAGGTAGCGGGGCCTCCTACAATGAGCAGTTCTTC. It translates to CASSDRGSGASYNEQFF.

The V and J genes are TRBV15 and TRBJ2-3, with TRBD2 matching over 8 bases. The CDR3 has 15 residues. Germline CDR1 and CDR2: LNHNV and YYDKDF (reference sequence). Trimming removed 5 bases from V and 3 bases from J; junction bases left unmatched: 7. CDR3 residues: CATSGSGGGTDTQYF. CDR3 in DNA: TGTGCCACCAGCGGCAGCGGGGGAGGTACAGATACGCAGTATTTT.

V usage is TRBV9 and J usage is TRBJ1-4; D perhaps matches TRBD1 (6 bases). The V and J ends lost 4 bases and 3 bases respectively, with 13 bases between them. The germline gives CDR1 SGDLS, CDR2 YYNGEE. CDR3 length equals 15 residues. Written as DNA, the CDR3 is TGTGCCAGCAGCTTTCAGGCAGGGGCTAATGAAAAACTGTTTTTT. Its translation is CASSFQAGANEKLFF.

This sequence joins TRBV7-9 and TRBJ2-5; perhaps TRBD2 as D (5 bases). The V end was cut by 5 bases, the J end by 5 bases, with 18 bases between. The V gene's germline CDR1 is SEHNR and CDR2 FQNEAQ (reference sequence). The CDR3 loop spans 15 amino acids. The CDR3 DNA sequence: TGTGCCAGCAGCCCGCTGGACTCCCAAGGGGAGACCCAGTACTTC. Protein sequence: CASSPLDSQGETQYF.

This clone was counted a few times. The rearrangement links TRBV7-3 to TRBJ2-7; TRBD1 agrees at 7 bases. Trimming removed 3 bases from V and 3 bases from J; junction bases left unmatched: 2. Germline-derived CDR1 and CDR2 are SGHTA and FQGTGA. The CDR3 has 13 residues. CDR3 nucleotide sequence: TGTGCCAGCAGCTTTGGACAGGACTACGAGCAGTACTTC. It specifies CASSFGQDYEQYF.

The CDR3 loop reads CASSLRTGASSGNTIYF. In nucleotides, the CDR3 is TGTGCCAGCAGCCTACGAACAGGGGCGAGCTCTGGAAACACCATATATTTT. This chain links TRBV5-5 with TRBJ1-3, with 7 bases lining up with TRBD1. The CDR3 covers 17 residues. J lost 0 bases, V lost 4 bases, and 10 bases had no gene match. Germline V gene sequence: CDR1 SGHKS, CDR2 YYEKEE (reference sequence).

This chain links TRBV7-9 with TRBJ2-1; 10 bases match TRBD1. Germline loops: CDR1 SEHNR, CDR2 FQNEAQ (reference sequence). The junction had 8 bases not matched to a gene; V was cut back by 3 bases and J by 9 bases. CDR3 size: 15 residues. The DNA for the CDR3 is TGTGCCAGCAGCTTTGTTAGGACAGGGGGTAGTGAGCAGTTCTTC. This encodes CASSFVRTGGSEQFF.

This sequence joins TRBV19 and TRBJ1-5; a possible D gene is TRBD1 (5 bases). Trimming removed 5 bases at V and 7 bases at J, with 12 bases between. Germline lookup yields CDR1 LNHDA and CDR2 SQIVND (reference sequence). The CDR3 is 13 residues long. CDR3 bases: TGTGCCAGTAGTGTTCAGGGCGGACAGCCCCAGCATTTT. Residues: CASSVQGGQPQHF.

The rearrangement joins TRBV28 to TRBJ1-6; D gene unclear. Germline CDR1 MDHEN, CDR2 SYDVKM. Deletions cut 7 bases from V and 11 bases from J, with 18 bases between. CDR3 length equals 14 residues. CDR3: CASTTPGEWPPLHF. The DNA for the CDR3 is TGTGCCAGCACCACCCCCGGGGAATGGCCACCCCTCCACTTT.

Turning to this clone: Other DNA sequences within the sample encode an identical CDR3. The chain has TRBV12-3 or TRBV12-4 and TRBJ1-5, with 8 bases matching TRBD1. This CDR3 has 13 residues. The trim removed 5 bases at V and 6 bases at J, leaving 3 bases unmatched. The chain's CDR3 is CASSLQGGQPQHF. In nucleotides, the CDR3 is TGTGCCAGCAGTCTACAGGGGGGTCAGCCCCAGCATTTT.

J is TRBJ1-3 and V is TRBV11-3; D is possibly TRBD1 (5 bases). This CDR3 region has 15 residues. The V end lost 3 bases, the J end lost 0 bases, and 9 bases lay between the germline ends. Germline loops: CDR1 SGHNT, CDR2 YENEEA. CDR3 in DNA: TGTGCCAGCAGCTTCGGGGGGAGCTCTGGAAACACCATATATTTT. It specifies CASSFGGSSGNTIYF.

Points on this clone: Within the sample, other DNA sequences also encode this same CDR3. The chain links TRBV11-2 to TRBJ1-6, with 7 nucleotides matching TRBD1. This CDR3 has 13 residues. Germline CDR1 reads SGHAT; CDR2 reads FQNNGV. Trimming at V came to 6 bases and at J to 7 bases, leaving 3 bases not matched to a gene. In DNA form, the CDR3 reads TGTGCCAGCAGTCGACAGGGAAATTCACCCCTCCACTTT. This sequence encodes CASSRQGNSPLHF.

This chain links TRBV11-3 with TRBJ2-1, with 7 positions matching TRBD1. Germline V gene data show CDR1 as SGHNT and CDR2 as YENEEA. The CDR3 has 15 amino acids. V shed 3 bases, J shed 4 bases, and the junction held 6 bases outside the gene matches. The DNA of the CDR3 is TGTGCCAGCAGCTTCGGACAGGAGCGTTACAATGAGCAGTTCTTC. It specifies CASSFGQERYNEQFF. Together with reference TRBV11-3 and TRBJ2-1, the CDR3 gives the full variable domain: EAGVVQSPRYKIIEKKQPVAFWCNPISGHNTLYWYLQNLGQGPELLIRYENEEAVDDSQLPKDRFSAERLKGVDSTLKIQPAELGDSAVYLCASSFGQERYNEQFFGPGTRLTVL.

This chain links TRBV7-2 with TRBJ1-2, with D maybe TRBD1 (6 bases). Trimming stripped 5 bases from V and 2 bases from J, with 15 bases between. Germline CDR1 reads SGHTA; CDR2 reads FQGNSA. This CDR3 spans 15 amino acids. Written as DNA, the CDR3 is TGTGCCAGCAGCCTAAAGACAGGACCGAACTATGGCTACACCTTC. Protein: CASSLKTGPNYGYTF.

V is TRBV19 and J is TRBJ2-7; 8 bases are a match to TRBD2. This CDR3 is 17 amino acids long. The ends lost 3 bases at V and 0 bases at J; junction bases unmatched: 10. Germline values: CDR1 LNHDA, CDR2 SQIVND (reference sequence). CDR3 nucleotide sequence: TGTGCCAGTAGTATTGCGGGGGGAACAGGGAGCTCCTACGAGCAGTACTTC. This translates into CASSIAGGTGSSYEQYF.